Reported below is one T cell receptor beta chain. Its specificity is not known. The data were taken from a study of shared clonotypes between healthy human individuals. Study-wide results and limits: Blood was the sole source, and tissue repertoires probably differ.

This CDR3 comprises 14 residues. Germline V gives CDR1 SGHRS, CDR2 YFSETQ. The trim removed 0 bases at V and 5 bases at J, leaving 4 bases unmatched. Per the original methods: Junction-only immunoSEQ sequences carried no quality scores, so filtering differed. The repertoire was sequenced with immunoSEQ multiplex PCR; TCRdb's copy has only in-frame clones and lacks some. From that table come the V and J calls and clone size; the DNA was used to work out D and trimming. The sample has over 2 million clones; around 93% are singletons. The sample taken for sequencing was naive CD4+ T cells from PBMCs. Regarding subset: CD45RA+ positively selected. The rearrangement joins TRBV5-1 to TRBJ1-1; 7 bases agree with TRBD1. This receptor was taken from a man in his late teens or twenties in good health. Some clones in this sample may be carry-over from other donors' samples. The DNA for the CDR3 is TGCGCCAGCAGCTTGGTTAGGGGGCGGACTGAAGCTTTCTTT. It translates to CASSLVRGRTEAFF.